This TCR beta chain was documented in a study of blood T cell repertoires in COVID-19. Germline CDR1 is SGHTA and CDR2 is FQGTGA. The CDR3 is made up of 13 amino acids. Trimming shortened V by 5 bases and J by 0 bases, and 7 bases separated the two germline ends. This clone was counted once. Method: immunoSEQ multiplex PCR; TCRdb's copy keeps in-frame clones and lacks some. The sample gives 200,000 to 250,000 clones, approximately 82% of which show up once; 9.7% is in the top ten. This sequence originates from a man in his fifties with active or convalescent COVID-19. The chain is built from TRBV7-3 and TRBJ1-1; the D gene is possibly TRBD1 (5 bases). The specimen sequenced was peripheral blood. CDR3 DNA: TGTGCCAGCAGCCGGGGGGTGAACACTGAAGCTTTCTTT. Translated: CASSRGVNTEAFF.